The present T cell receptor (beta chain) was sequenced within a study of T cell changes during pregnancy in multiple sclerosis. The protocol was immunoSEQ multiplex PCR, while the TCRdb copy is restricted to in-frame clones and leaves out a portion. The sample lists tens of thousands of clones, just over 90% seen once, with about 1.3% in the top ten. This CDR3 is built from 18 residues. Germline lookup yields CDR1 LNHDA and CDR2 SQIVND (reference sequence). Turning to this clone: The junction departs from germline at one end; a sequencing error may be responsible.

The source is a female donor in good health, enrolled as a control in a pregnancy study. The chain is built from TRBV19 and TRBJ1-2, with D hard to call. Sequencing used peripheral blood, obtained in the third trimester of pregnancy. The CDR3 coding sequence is TGTGCCAGTAGTCTAGACCCCCTACGTCAGCGCATGGTCAGTGGCTACACCTTC. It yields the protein CASSLDPLRQRMVSGYTF.